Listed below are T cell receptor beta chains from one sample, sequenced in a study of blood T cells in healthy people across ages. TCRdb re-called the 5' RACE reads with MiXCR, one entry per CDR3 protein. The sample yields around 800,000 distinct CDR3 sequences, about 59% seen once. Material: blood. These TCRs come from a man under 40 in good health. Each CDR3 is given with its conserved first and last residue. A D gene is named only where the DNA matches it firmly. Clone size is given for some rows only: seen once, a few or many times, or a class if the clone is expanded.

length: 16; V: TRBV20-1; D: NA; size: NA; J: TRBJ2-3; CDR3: CSARAPDGQHTDTQYF; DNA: TGCAGTGCTAGAGCCCCGGACGGTCAACACACAGATACGCAGTATTTT
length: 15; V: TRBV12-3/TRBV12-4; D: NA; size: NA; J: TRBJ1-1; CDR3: CASSPPTRSVPEAFF; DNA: TGTGCCAGCAGCCCCCCTACCCGAAGCGTGCCTGAAGCTTTCTTT
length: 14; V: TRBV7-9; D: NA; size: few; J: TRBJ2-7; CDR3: CASSPTLDPYEQYF; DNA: TGTGCCAGCAGCCCTACTTTAGACCCCTACGAGCAGTACTTC
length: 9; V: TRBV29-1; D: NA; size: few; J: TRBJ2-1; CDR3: CSALEEQFF; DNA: TGCAGCGCCTTAGAGGAGCAGTTCTTC
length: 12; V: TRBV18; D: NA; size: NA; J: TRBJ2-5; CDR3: CASRGYQETQYF; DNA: TGTGCCAGCCGGGGCTATCAAGAGACCCAGTACTTC
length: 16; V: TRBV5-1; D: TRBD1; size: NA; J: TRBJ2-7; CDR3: CASSLGQYLPSYEQYF; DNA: TGCGCCAGCAGTTTGGGACAGTACCTGCCCTCCTACGAGCAGTACTTC
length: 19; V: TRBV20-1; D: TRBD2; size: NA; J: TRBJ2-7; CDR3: CSARAGTSGGRSSYNEQYF; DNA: TGCAGTGCTAGGGCCGGGACTAGCGGGGGCCGTAGCTCCTACAATGAGCAGTACTTC
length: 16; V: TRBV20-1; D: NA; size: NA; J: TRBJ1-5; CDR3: CSARDLEGGGNQPQHF; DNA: TGCAGTGCTAGAGATCTGGAGGGAGGGGGCAATCAGCCCCAGCATTTT
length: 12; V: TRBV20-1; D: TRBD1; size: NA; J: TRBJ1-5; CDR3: CSARTGLEPRHF; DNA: TGCAGTGCCAGGACAGGGCTTGAGCCCCGGCATTTT
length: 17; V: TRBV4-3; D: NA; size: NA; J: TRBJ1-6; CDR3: CASRRKSGSSYNSPLHF; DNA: TGCGCCAGCAGACGGAAAAGCGGGAGCTCCTATAATTCACCCCTCCACTTT
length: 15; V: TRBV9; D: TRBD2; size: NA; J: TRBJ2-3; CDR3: CASSSGGATADTQYF; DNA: TGTGCCAGCAGCTCCGGGGGGGCCACGGCAGATACGCAGTATTTT
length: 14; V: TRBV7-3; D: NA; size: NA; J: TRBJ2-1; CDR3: CASSLRPLTDEQFF; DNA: TGTGCCAGCAGCTTAAGGCCCCTCACGGATGAGCAGTTCTTC
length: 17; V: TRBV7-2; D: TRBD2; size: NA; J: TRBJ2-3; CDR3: CASSPRLAGEYTDTQYF; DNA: TGTGCCAGCAGCCCCAGACTAGCGGGGGAGTACACAGATACGCAGTATTTT
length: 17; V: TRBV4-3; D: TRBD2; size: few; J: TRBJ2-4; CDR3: CASSHWTSGVAKNIQYF; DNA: TGCGCCAGCAGCCATTGGACTAGCGGGGTTGCCAAAAACATTCAGTACTTC
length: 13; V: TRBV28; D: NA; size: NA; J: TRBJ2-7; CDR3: CASRGPYSYEQYF; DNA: TGTGCCAGCCGGGGGCCCTACTCCTACGAGCAGTACTTC
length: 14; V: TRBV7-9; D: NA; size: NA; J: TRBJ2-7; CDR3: CASSEGTPIYEQYF; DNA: TGTGCCAGCAGCGAGGGGACACCTATCTACGAGCAGTACTTC
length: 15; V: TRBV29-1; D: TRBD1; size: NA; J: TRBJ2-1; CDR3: CSVPRQGQSYDEQFF; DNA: TGCAGCGTGCCGAGACAGGGTCAGTCTTACGATGAGCAGTTCTTC
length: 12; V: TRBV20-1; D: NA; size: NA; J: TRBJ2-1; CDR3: CSGREAYNEQFF; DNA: TGCAGCGGCAGGGAGGCCTACAATGAGCAGTTCTTC
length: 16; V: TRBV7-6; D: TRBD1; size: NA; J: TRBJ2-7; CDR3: CASSPAGTVASYEQYF; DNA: TGTGCCAGCAGCCCCGCCGGGACAGTCGCCTCCTACGAGCAGTACTTC
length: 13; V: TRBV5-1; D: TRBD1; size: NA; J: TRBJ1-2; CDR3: CASSWGQFYGYTF; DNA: TGCGCCAGCAGCTGGGGACAGTTCTATGGCTACACCTTC
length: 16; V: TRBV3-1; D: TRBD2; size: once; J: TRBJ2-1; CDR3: CASRAFDGGAFGEQFF; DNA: TGTGCCAGCAGGGCATTTGACGGGGGGGCCTTTGGTGAGCAGTTCTTC
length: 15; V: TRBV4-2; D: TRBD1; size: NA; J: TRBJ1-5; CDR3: CASSVGTGENQPQHF; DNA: TGTGCCAGCAGCGTGGGGACAGGGGAAAACCAGCCCCAGCATTTT
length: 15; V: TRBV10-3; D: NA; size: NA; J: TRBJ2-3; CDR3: CAISEGGTYTDTQYF; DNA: TGTGCCATCAGTGAAGGGGGGACCTACACAGATACGCAGTATTTT
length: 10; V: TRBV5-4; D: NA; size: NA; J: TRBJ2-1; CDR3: CASSGERQFF; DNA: TGTGCCAGCAGCGGGGAAAGGCAGTTCTTC
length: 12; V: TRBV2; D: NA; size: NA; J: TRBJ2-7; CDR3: CASCMGFDEQYF; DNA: TGTGCCAGCTGTATGGGGTTTGACGAGCAGTACTTC
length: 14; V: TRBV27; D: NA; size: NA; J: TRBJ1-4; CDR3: CASSSTPGREKLFF; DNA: TGTGCCAGCAGTTCGACCCCTGGGCGGGAAAAACTGTTTTTT
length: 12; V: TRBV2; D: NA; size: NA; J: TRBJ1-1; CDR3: CARGRKNTEAFF; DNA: TGTGCCAGAGGACGGAAGAACACTGAAGCTTTCTTT
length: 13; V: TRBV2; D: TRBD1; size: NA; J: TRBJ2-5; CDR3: CASPAGTGETQYF; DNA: TGTGCCAGCCCGGCCGGGACAGGGGAGACCCAGTACTTC
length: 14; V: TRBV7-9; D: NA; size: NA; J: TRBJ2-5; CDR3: CASSLAVLQETQYF; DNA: TGTGCCAGCAGCTTAGCCGTACTTCAAGAGACCCAGTACTTC
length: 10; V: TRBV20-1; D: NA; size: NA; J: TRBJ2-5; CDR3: CSATQETQYF; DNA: TGCAGTGCGACACAAGAGACCCAGTACTTC
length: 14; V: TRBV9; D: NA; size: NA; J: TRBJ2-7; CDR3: CASSVRTFAGEQYF; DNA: TGTGCCAGCAGCGTTCGGACATTTGCGGGGGAGCAGTACTTC
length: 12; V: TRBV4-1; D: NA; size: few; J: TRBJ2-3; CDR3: CASSSGMGTQYF; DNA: TGCGCCAGCAGTTCGGGAATGGGGACGCAGTATTTT
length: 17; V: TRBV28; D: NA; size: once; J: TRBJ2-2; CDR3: CASSLSAGYLNTGELFF; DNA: TGTGCCAGCAGTTTATCCGCAGGGTATTTGAACACCGGGGAGCTGTTTTTT
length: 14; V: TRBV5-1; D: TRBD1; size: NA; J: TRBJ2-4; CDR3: CASSLGDSKNIQYF; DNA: TGCGCCAGCAGCTTGGGGGACAGCAAAAACATTCAGTACTTC
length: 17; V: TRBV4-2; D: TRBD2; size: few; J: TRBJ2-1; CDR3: CASSQVGTSGGPNEQFF; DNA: TGTGCCAGCAGCCAAGTGGGCACTAGCGGGGGGCCCAATGAGCAGTTCTTC
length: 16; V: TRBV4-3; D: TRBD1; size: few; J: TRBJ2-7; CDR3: CASSQSYGTGLYEQYF; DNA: TGCGCCAGCAGCCAATCATACGGGACAGGACTCTACGAGCAGTACTTC
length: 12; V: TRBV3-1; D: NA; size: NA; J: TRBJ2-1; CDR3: CASTRSDNEQFF; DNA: TGTGCCAGCACCCGCTCGGACAATGAGCAGTTCTTC
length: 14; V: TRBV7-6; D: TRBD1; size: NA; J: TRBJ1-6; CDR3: CASSLDRGSSPLHF; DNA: TGTGCCAGCAGCTTAGACAGGGGAAGTTCACCCCTCCACTTT
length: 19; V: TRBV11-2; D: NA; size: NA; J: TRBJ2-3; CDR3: CASSSPSAGPDRRADTQYF; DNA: TGTGCCAGCAGTTCTCCCTCGGCGGGACCGGACCGACGTGCAGATACGCAGTATTTT
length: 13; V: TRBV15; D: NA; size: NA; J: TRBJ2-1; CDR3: CATMIPPGDEQFF; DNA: TGTGCCACCATGATCCCGCCGGGGGATGAGCAGTTCTTC
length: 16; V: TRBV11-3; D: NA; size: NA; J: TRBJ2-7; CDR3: CASSPPNAYAVYEQYF; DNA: TGTGCCAGCAGCCCACCCAACGCGTATGCCGTCTACGAGCAGTACTTC
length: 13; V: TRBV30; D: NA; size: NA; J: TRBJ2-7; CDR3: CAWSLTGPYEQYF; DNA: TGTGCCTGGAGTCTGACAGGCCCCTACGAGCAGTACTTC
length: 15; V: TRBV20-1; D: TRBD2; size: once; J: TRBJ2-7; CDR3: CSAPAGPSGFNEQYF; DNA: TGCAGTGCTCCCGCAGGGCCTAGCGGGTTCAACGAGCAGTACTTC
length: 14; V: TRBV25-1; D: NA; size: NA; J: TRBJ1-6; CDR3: CASSGAGRNSPLHF; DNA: TGTGCCAGCAGTGGGGCGGGCAGGAATTCACCCCTCCACTTT
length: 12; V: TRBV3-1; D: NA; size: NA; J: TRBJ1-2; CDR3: CASSNIPGLYTF; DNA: TGTGCCAGCAGCAACATCCCGGGGCTTTACACCTTC
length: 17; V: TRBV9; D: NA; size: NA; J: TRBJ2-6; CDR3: CASSPTGGHSGANVLTF; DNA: TGTGCCAGCAGCCCCACAGGAGGACACTCTGGGGCCAACGTCCTGACTTTC